Listed below are T cell receptor beta chains from one sample, sequenced in a study of identifying expanded T cells in peripheral blood. TCRdb's table, derived via immunoSEQ multiplex PCR, lists solely in-frame clones and lacks some. The table has about 130,000 clones, about 86% seen once. Sequencing used blood. The origin of the receptors is a person aged 18 to 70 in good health. The CDR3 runs from the conserved cysteine through the conserved F or W. D genes are given only for firm matches. Not every row has a clone size; where given, it reads once, few, many or a size class.

j_call v_call clone_size d_call cdr3_aa cdr3_nt
TRBJ1-6 TRBV11-2 . . CATAGEANSPLHF TGTGCCACGGCTGGGGAAGCCAATTCACCCCTCCACTTT
TRBJ2-2 TRBV29-1 medium-sized . CSATNTGELFF TGCAGCGCTACGAACACCGGGGAGCTGTTTTTT
TRBJ2-5 TRBV6-1 . . CASSPPGHLQETQYF TGTGCCAGCAGTCCTCCGGGACACCTCCAAGAGACCCAGTACTTC
TRBJ1-1 TRBV11-2 many . CASNQGRIEAFF TGTGCCAGCAACCAAGGACGGATTGAAGCTTTCTTT
TRBJ2-3 TRBV7-7 . TRBD1 CASSLRTGAGDTQYF TGTGCCAGCAGCTTAAGGACAGGGGCCGGAGATACGCAGTATTTT
TRBJ1-5 TRBV2 . TRBD1 CASNGEGAANQPQHF TGTGCCAGCAATGGGGAGGGGGCAGCCAATCAGCCCCAGCATTTT
TRBJ2-5 TRBV2 . TRBD2 CASIPGGGETQYF TGTGCCAGCATTCCGGGAGGGGGGGAGACCCAGTACTTC
TRBJ1-3 TRBV11-2 . . CASRTASGNTIYF TGTGCCAGCCGGACAGCCTCTGGAAACACCATATATTTT
TRBJ1-6 TRBV29-1 . . CRKGLSYNSPLHF TGCAGGAAAGGACTCTCCTATAATTCACCCCTCCACTTT
TRBJ2-1 TRBV29-1 . TRBD1 CSATIGTANEQFF TGCAGCGCCACGATCGGGACAGCCAATGAGCAGTTCTTC
TRBJ2-1 TRBV6-1 . . CASSEANEQFF TGTGCCAGCAGTGAAGCGAATGAGCAGTTCTTC
TRBJ1-1 TRBV7-9 . . CASSLGQITEAFF TGTGCCAGCAGCTTAGGACAGATCACTGAAGCTTTCTTT
TRBJ1-3 TRBV4-1 . TRBD1 CASSRGQLSGNTIYF TGCGCCAGCAGCCGGGGACAGCTCTCTGGAAACACCATATATTTT
TRBJ2-3 TRBV27 . TRBD2 CASSPWGLAATDTQYF TGTGCCAGCAGCCCTTGGGGACTAGCGGCCACAGATACGCAGTATTTT
TRBJ2-5 TRBV5-1 . . CASSLQEETQYF TGCGCCAGCAGCTTACAAGAAGAGACCCAGTACTTC